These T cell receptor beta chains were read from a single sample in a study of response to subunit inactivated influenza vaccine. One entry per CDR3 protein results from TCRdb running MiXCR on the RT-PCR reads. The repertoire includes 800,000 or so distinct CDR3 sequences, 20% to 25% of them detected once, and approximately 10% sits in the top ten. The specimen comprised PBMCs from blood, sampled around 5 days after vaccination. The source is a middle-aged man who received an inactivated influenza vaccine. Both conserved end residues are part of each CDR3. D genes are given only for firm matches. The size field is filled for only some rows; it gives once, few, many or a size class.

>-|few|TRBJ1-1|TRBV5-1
TGCGCCAGCAGCAAGGAGACGAGACGGAACACTGAAGCTTTCTTT
CASSKETRRNTEAFF
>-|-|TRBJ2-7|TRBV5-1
TGCGCCAGCAGTTCCCACCCACGGGACGAGCAGTACTTC
CASSSHPRDEQYF
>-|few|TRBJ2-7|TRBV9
TGTGCCAGCAGCGTCTCAGGGGCGTCCGAGCAGTACTTC
CASSVSGASEQYF
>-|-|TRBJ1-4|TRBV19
TGTGCCAGTAGTGCCGCCGGGGTAACTAATGAAAAACTGTTTTTT
CASSAAGVTNEKLFF
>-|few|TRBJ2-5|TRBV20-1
TGCAGTGCCTCTGCGGCCCCAGCGGAGACCCAGTACTTC
CSASAAPAETQYF
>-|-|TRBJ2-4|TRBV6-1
TGTGCCAGCAGTCTTCATAGTGTAGAAAACATTCAGTACTTC
CASSLHSVENIQYF
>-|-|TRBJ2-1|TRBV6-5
TGTGCCAGCAGTTACGGTTCGTTACCAGGGAGTGAGCCGTTCTTC
CASSYGSLPGSEPFF
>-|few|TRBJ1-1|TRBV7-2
TGTGCCAGCAGCACACAGTTTACTGAAGCTTTCTTT
CASSTQFTEAFF
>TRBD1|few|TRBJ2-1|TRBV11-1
TGTGCCAGCAGCTTAGTAGGAGGACAGGGGAGTTCTATCTACAATGAGCAGTTCTTC
CASSLVGGQGSSIYNEQFF
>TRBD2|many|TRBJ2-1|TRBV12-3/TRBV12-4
TGTGCCAGCACCGCCGGCGGGGGGAAAGCCTACAATGAGCAGTTCTTC
CASTAGGGKAYNEQFF
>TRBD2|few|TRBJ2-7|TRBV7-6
TGTGCCAGCAGTAGTAGTGCGGGAGTATCGCAGTACTTC
CASSSSAGVSQYF
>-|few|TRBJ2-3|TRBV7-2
TGTGCCAGCAGCTTAGCCCTGGGGGATACGCAGTATTTT
CASSLALGDTQYF
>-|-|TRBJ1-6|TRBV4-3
TGCGCCAGCAGCCAAGGACCGATTAATTCACCCCTCCACTTT
CASSQGPINSPLHF
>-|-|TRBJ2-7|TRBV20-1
TGCAGTGCGACCAGCAGGCAGGGGTTGAACGAGCAGTACTTC
CSATSRQGLNEQYF
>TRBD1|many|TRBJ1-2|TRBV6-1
TGTGCCAGCAGTGATTGGGCGACCGGGACAGGAGGCTTATTCTATGGCTACACCTTC
CASSDWATGTGGLFYGYTF
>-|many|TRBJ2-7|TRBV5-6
TGTGCCAGCAGCTTCGGCAGGGGGGAATACGAGCAGTACTTC
CASSFGRGEYEQYF
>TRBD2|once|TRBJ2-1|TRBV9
TGTGCCAGCAGCGGACACGGGACTAGCGGGAGCTACCATGAGCAGTTCTTC
CASSGHGTSGSYHEQFF
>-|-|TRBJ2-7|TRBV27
TGTGCCAGCAGTTTATCTGTGGGGTTTTACGAGCAGTACTTC
CASSLSVGFYEQYF
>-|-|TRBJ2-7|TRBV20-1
TGCAGTGCTAGCAGGGGACGCCCCTACGAGCAGTACTTC
CSASRGRPYEQYF
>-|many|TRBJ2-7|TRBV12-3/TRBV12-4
TGTGCCAGCAGTTTGCCGGGTTCCGAGCAGTACTTC
CASSLPGSEQYF
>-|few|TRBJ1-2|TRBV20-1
TGCAGTACTAACGGACAGACACGCTATGGCTACACCTTC
CSTNGQTRYGYTF
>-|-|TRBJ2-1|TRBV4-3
TGCGCCAGCAGCCAAGGGAGAGTGGGGCGGGTCTACAATGAGCAGTTCTTC
CASSQGRVGRVYNEQFF
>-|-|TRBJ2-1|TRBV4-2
TGTGCCAGCAGCCAAGAAGCGGTTCGGGCTAGGGCGCAGTTCTTC
CASSQEAVRARAQFF
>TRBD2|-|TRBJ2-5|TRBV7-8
TGTGCCAGCAGCTTCTGGGCTAGCGGGAGGGCCAATAGCCATCAAGAGACCCAGTACTTC
CASSFWASGRANSHQETQYF
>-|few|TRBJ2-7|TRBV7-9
TGTGCCAGCAGCTTAAGTTCGGCTTCCTACGAGCAGTACTTC
CASSLSSASYEQYF
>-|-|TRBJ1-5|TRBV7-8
TGTGCCAGCAGCTTAGCGGACAGTGCCAATCAGCCCCAGCATTTT
CASSLADSANQPQHF